This T cell receptor beta chain was retrieved from a study of graft-versus-host responses after intestinal transplantation. Study-level findings and limits: Ileal or blood samples showed some GvH clones first, and such clones were also found in recipient marrow.

From the graft tissue, intraepithelial and lamina propria lymphocytes were released through processing. Concerning this clone itself: Its antigen is as yet unknown.

The protocol was immunoSEQ multiplex PCR, while the TCRdb copy is restricted to in-frame clones and leaves out a portion. The table lists fewer than 20,000 clones, around 70% of them singletons. The source of this sequence is a human patient who received an intestinal transplant, so some T cells may come from the graft donor. Specimen: ileum tissue, collected 14 days after transplant.

The CDR3 region has the DNA TGTGCCAGCAGCTCCGGACAGGGGGCCGCGAGAGGCTACACCTTC. Translated: CASSSGQGAARGYTF. The chain uses TRBV5-4 and TRBJ1-2; 11 bases match TRBD1. Germline V gene lookup returns CDR1 SGHNT and CDR2 YYREEE (reference sequence). V dropped 3 bases and J dropped 8; count of bases not matched to a gene: 9. The CDR3 is 15 residues long.